Each of the 2 T cell receptor beta chains below was sequenced from the same sample in a study of CD8 T cells in Susac syndrome. Reverse transcription of about 0.5 to 1 ug RNA used random hexamers. TCRdb re-analysed the immunoSEQ multiplex PCR reads in MiXCR, keeping a single row per CDR3 protein. The table records about 300,000 distinct CDR3 sequences, approximately 85% of them present only once. Source material: CD8+ T cells from PBMCs. Receptor source: a human donor with multiple sclerosis.

This clonotype showed up just a few times. The rearrangement joins TRBV27 to TRBJ2-7; D might be TRBD1 (6 bases). CDR1 and CDR2 from the germline V gene are MNHEY and SMNVEV (reference sequence). This CDR3 spans 15 amino acids. V was pared by 6 bases and J by 1 base, with 16 bases between. The CDR3: CASSITGLASYEQYF. The CDR3 bases are TGTGCCAGCAGCATAACAGGGTTAGCTTCCTACGAGCAGTACTTC.

The CDR3 DNA sequence: TGTGCCAGCAGCTTGGCCCAGGGGGGAATTGGTGGCTACACCTTC. Translation gives CASSLAQGGIGGYTF. The chain recombines TRBV5-4 with TRBJ1-2; 7 bases map to TRBD1. The CDR3 is 15 amino acids. Trimming took 0 bases from V and 7 from J; bases not matched to a gene: 9. Germline values: CDR1 SGHNT, CDR2 YYREEE (reference sequence).